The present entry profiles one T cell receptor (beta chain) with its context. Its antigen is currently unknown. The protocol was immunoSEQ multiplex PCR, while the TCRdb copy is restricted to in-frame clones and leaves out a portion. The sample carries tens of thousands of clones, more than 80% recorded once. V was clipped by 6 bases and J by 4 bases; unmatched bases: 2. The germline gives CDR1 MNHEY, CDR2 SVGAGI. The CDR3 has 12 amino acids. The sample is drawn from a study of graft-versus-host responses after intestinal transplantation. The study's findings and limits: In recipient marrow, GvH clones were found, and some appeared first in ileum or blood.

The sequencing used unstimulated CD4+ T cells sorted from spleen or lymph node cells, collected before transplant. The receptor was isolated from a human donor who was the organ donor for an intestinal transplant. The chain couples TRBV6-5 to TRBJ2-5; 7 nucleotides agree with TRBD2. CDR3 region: CASRAGVETQYF. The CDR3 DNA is TGTGCCAGCAGGGCGGGAGTAGAGACCCAGTACTTC.